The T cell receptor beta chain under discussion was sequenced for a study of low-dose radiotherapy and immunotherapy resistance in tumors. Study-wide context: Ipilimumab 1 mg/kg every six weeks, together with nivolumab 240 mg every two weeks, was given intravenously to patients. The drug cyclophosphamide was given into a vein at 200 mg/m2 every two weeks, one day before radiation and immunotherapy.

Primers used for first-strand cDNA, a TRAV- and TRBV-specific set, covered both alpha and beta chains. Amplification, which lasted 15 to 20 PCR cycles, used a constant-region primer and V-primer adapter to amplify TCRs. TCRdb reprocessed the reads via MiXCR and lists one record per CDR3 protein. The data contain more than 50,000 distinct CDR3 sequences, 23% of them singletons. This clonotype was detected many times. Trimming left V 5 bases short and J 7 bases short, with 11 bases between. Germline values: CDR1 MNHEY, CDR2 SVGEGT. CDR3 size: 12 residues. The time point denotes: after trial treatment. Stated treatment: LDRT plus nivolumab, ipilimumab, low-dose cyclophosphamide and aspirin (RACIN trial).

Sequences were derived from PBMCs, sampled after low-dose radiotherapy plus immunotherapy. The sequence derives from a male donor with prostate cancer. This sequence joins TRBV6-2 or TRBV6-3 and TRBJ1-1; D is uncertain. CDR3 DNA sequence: TGTGCCAGCAGTGGAGGGCAGAGTGAAGCTTTCTTT. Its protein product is CASSGGQSEAFF.